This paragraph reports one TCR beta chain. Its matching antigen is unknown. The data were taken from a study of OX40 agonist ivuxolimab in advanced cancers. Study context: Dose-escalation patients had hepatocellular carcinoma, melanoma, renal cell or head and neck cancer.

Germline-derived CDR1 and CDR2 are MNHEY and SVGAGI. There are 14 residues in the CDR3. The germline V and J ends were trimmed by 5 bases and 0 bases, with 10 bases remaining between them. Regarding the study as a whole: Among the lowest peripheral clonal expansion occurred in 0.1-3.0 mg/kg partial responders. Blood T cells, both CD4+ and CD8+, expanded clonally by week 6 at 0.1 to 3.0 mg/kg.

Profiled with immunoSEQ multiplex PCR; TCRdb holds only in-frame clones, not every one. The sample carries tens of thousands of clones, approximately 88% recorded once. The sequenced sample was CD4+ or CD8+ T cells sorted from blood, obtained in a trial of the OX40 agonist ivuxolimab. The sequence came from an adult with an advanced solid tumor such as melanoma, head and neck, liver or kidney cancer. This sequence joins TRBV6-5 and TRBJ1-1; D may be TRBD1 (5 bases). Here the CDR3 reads CASSLGHMNTEAFF. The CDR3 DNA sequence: TGTGCCAGCAGTCTTGGACACATGAACACTGAAGCTTTCTTT.